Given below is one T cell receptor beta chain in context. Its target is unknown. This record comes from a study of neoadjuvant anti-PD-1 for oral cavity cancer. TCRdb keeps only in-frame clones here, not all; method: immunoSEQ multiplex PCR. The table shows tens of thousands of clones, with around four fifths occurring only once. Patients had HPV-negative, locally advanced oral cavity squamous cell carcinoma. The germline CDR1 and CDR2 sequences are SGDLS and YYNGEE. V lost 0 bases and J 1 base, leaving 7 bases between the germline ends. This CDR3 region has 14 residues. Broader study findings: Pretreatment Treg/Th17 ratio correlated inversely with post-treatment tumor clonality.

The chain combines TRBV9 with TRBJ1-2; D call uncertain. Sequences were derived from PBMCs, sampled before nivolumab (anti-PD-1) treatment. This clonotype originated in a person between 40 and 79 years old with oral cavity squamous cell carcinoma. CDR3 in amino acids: CASSVDVGNYGYTF. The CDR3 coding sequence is TGTGCCAGCAGCGTAGATGTGGGTAACTATGGCTACACCTTC.